The T cell receptor beta chain described here comes from a study of a mutant IDH1 vaccine in newly diagnosed glioma. Overall study context: At week 47 came visit V13, while visit V12 had come at week 35.

Germline V lookup: CDR1 SGHNT, CDR2 YYREEE (reference sequence). The CDR3 is 15 amino acids. Trimming removed 1 base from V and 5 bases from J, with 13 bases in between. Clones were read by immunoSEQ multiplex PCR, and TCRdb kept only the in-frame ones, dropping some. The sample gives tens of thousands of clones, about 74% of which show up once; 4.7% is in the top ten. Time point specified: week 35, safety follow-up. With topical imiquimod, each dose of the vaccine consisted of 300 ug of mutant IDH1 20-mer peptide. General study findings and limits: Pseudoprogression apparently tracked independently of changes in top peripheral T cell clonotypes.

There are a few counts of this clone. Its matching antigen is unknown. Sequences were derived from PBMCs, sampled from a glioma patient whose treatment included an IDH1 peptide vaccine. This clonotype was sampled from a man aged 50 or older with glioma. This rearrangement joins TRBV5-4 to TRBJ2-1; D perhaps matches TRBD1 (5 bases). CDR3 residues: CASSLKQANDNEQFF. The CDR3 nucleotides read TGTGCCAGCAGCTTGAAACAGGCTAACGACAATGAGCAGTTCTTC.